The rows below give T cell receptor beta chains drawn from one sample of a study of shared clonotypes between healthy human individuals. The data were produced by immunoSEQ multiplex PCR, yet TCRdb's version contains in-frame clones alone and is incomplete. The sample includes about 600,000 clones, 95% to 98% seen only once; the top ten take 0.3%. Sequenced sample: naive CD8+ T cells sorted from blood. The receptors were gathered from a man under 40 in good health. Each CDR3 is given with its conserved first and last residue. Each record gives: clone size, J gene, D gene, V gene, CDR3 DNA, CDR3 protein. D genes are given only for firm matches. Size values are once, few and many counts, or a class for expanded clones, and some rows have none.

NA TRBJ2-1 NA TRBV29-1 TGCAGCGTTGAAGCGGGGACACTTTACAATGAGCAGTTCTTC CSVEAGTLYNEQFF
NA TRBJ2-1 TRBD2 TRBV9 TGTGCCAGCAGCGAGACTAGCGGGAACTACAATGAGCAGTTCTTC CASSETSGNYNEQFF
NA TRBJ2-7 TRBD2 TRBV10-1 TGCGCCAGCAGCGATAGCGGGAGCGAGGACGAGCAGTACTTC CASSDSGSEDEQYF
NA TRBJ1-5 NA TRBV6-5 TGTGCCAGCAGCCAATGGACAAATAATCAGCCCCAGCATTTT CASSQWTNNQPQHF
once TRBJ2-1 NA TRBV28 TGTGCCAGCAATTGGGGAAGCTCCTACAATGAGCAGTTCTTC CASNWGSSYNEQFF
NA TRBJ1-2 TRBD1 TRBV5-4 TGTGCCAGCAGCTTGGCCAAATGGGACAGGGCGGGCGGCTACACCTTC CASSLAKWDRAGGYTF
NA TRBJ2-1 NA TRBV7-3 TGTGCCAGCAGCCTCCGGGACGGCTACAATGAGCAGTTCTTC CASSLRDGYNEQFF
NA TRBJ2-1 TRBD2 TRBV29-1 TGCAGCGTGGGGCGGGAGGGCCGGTACAATGAGCAGTTCTTC CSVGREGRYNEQFF
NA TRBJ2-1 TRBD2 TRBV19 TGTGCCAGTAGTCTCACTAGCGGCAATGAGCAGTTCTTC CASSLTSGNEQFF
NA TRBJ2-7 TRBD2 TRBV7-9 TGTGCCAGCCAAGCAGTTAGCGGGAGTGGCGAGCAGTACTTC CASQAVSGSGEQYF
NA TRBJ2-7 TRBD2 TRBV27 TGTGCCAGCAGTTTAATCACGACGGGACTAGTCTCCTACGAGCAGTACTTC CASSLITTGLVSYEQYF
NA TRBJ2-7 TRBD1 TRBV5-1 TGCGCCAGCAGCTTGTCCTGGGACAGGGTTGACGAGCAGTACTTC CASSLSWDRVDEQYF
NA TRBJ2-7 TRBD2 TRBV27 TGTGCCAGCAGTTTAGATGGGGGAGGGTACGAGCAGTACTTC CASSLDGGGYEQYF
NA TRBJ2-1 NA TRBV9 TGTGCCAGCAGCGTAGTTGGTCGGGGGATTACTGAGCAGTTCTTC CASSVVGRGITEQFF
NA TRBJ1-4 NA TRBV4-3 TGCGCCAGCAGCCAAGATGGTTTGCGTGGGGGTCCGACTAATGAAAAACTGTTTTTT CASSQDGLRGGPTNEKLFF
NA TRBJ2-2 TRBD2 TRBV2 TGTGCCAGCAGTCCCCCAACTAGCGCGAACACCGGGGAGCTGTTTTTT CASSPPTSANTGELFF
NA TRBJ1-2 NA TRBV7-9 TGTGCCAGCAGCTTAGGGCTTGATCGCGACGTCAACTATGGCTACACCTTC CASSLGLDRDVNYGYTF
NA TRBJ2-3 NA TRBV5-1 TGCGCCAGCAGCTTCATACAGAACACAGATACGCAGTATTTT CASSFIQNTDTQYF
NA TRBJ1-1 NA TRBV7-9 TGTGCCAGCAGCTTCTCAGGGGCGGATGAAGCTTTCTTT CASSFSGADEAFF
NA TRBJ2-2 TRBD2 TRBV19 TGTGCCAGTAGTATACTAGCGGACACCGGGGAGCTGTTTTTT CASSILADTGELFF
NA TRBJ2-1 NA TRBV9 TGTGCCAGCAGCGTAGGTAGGAGCTCCTACAATGAGCAGTTCTTC CASSVGRSSYNEQFF
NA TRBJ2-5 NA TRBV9 TGTGCCAGCAGCGTAGATGGGGGCCAAGAGACCCAGTACTTC CASSVDGGQETQYF
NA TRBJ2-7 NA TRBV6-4 TGTGCCAGCAGGAGGTACTCCCCAAAGGATCCCTACGAGCAGTACTTC CASRRYSPKDPYEQYF
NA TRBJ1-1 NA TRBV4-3 TGCGCCAGCAGCCTTCCCGGGGTGCCCACTGAAGCTTTCTTT CASSLPGVPTEAFF
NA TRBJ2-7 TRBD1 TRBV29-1 TGCAGCGTTGAGGACAGGGACGAGCAGTACTTC CSVEDRDEQYF
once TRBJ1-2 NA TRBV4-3 TGCGCCAGCAGCCAAGATCCGGGTCCCAATGGCTACACCTTC CASSQDPGPNGYTF
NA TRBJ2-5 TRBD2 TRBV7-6 TGTGCCAGCAGCCACTCAGCGGGAGTAAAACAAGAGACCCAGTACTTC CASSHSAGVKQETQYF
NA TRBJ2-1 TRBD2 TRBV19 TGTGCCAGTAGTATTCCCCTAGCGGGAGTTTCCAATGAGCAGTTCTTC CASSIPLAGVSNEQFF
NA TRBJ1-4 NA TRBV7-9 TGTGCCAGCAGCTCGATGAAGACGGGGTATGAAAAACTGTTTTTT CASSSMKTGYEKLFF
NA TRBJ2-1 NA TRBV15 TGTGCCACCAGCAGAGTAGCGGAGAATCACAATGAGCAGTTCTTC CATSRVAENHNEQFF
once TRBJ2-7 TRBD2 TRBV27 TGTGCCAGCAGTTCGACGGGACTAGCGGGAGGGTACGAGCAGTACTTC CASSSTGLAGGYEQYF
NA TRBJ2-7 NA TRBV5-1 TGCGCCAGCAGCTTGGGAGTGGGGGACCGGTACGAGCAGTACTTC CASSLGVGDRYEQYF
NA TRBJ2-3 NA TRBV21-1 TGTGCCAGCAGCCCACGGTTACTAGGATCTAGCACAGATACGCAGTATTTT CASSPRLLGSSTDTQYF
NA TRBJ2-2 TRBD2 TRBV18 TGTGCCAGCTCACCACGGACTAGCGGGAGAGCCGGGGAGCTGTTTTTT CASSPRTSGRAGELFF
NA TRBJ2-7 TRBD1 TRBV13 TGTGCCAGCAGCTTTACTTCGAGGGACAGGACCTACGAGCAGTACTTC CASSFTSRDRTYEQYF
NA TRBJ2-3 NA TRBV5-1 TGCGCCAGCAGCTTGGGTCGGGACCCCGGCACAGATACGCAGTATTTT CASSLGRDPGTDTQYF
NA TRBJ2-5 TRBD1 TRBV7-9 TGTGCCAGCAGCCAACAAGACAGGGCCGAGACCCAGTACTTC CASSQQDRAETQYF
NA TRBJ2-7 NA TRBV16 TGTGCCAGCAGCTTACTGACAGAACCTATTTCCTTC CASSLLTEPISF
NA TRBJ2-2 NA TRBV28 TGTGCCAGCAGTTCCCTCCAAGAGCTGTTTTTT CASSSLQELFF
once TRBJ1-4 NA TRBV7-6 TGTGCCAGCAGCCAGGACAGAGACGCAACTAATGAAAAACTGTTTTTT CASSQDRDATNEKLFF
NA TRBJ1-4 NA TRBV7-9 TGTGCCAGCAGCTTAGGTGCTGAAAAACTGTTTTTT CASSLGAEKLFF
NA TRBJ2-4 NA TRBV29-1 TGCAGCGTTGAAATTGGGGCAGCCCAGTACTTC CSVEIGAAQYF
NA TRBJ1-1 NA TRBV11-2 TGTGCCAGCAGCCCCGGAAACACTGAAGCTTTCTTT CASSPGNTEAFF
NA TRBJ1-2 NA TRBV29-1 TGCAGCGTTGAAGGGTTGGCAGGGGACTACTATGGCTACACCTTC CSVEGLAGDYYGYTF
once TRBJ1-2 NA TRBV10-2 TGCGCCAGCAGTGAGTCGACAGGTGGGCTCTATGGCTACACCTTC CASSESTGGLYGYTF
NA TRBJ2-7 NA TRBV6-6 TGTGCCGCCGGACGGCAGTCCTACGAGCAGTACTTC CAAGRQSYEQYF
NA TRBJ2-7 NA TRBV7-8 TGTGCCAGCAGCCCCCCTGGTCTTTACGAGCAGTACTTC CASSPPGLYEQYF
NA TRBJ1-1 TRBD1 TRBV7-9 TGTGCCAGCAGCTGGCCTGACAGGGAAGAATGGAGCACTGAAGCTTTCTTT CASSWPDREEWSTEAFF
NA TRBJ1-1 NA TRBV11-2 TGTGCCAGCAGCAATGGACGGTTGGGTGAAGCTTTCTTT CASSNGRLGEAFF
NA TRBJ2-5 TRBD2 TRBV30 TGTGCCTGGAGTAGCGGGAGGGGCCTGGAGACCCAGTACTTC CAWSSGRGLETQYF
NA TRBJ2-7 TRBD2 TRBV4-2 TGTGCCAGCAGCCAAGAGTCTAGCGGGAGTGTGGAGCAGTACTTC CASSQESSGSVEQYF
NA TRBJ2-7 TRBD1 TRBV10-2 TGCGCCAGCAGTGAGTCGAAGGGACAGTACTACGAGCAGTACTTC CASSESKGQYYEQYF
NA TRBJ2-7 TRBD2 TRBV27 TGTGCCAGCAGTTTAAAGGGAACTAGCGGCTACGAGCAGTACTTC CASSLKGTSGYEQYF
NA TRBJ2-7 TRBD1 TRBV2 TGTGCCAGCAGTGAACGCGGGACAGGGGGCGAGCAGTACTTC CASSERGTGGEQYF
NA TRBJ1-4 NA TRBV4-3 TGCGCCAGCAGCCCGGACCGAAGTGAAAAACTGTTTTTT CASSPDRSEKLFF
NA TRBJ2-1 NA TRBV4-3 TGCGCCAGCAGCCAAGGTCTCGGGGGCTATAACAATGAGCAGTTCTTC CASSQGLGGYNNEQFF
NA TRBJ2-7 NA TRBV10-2 TGCGCCAGCACCCTGGGCCCTGTCTACGAGCAGTACTTC CASTLGPVYEQYF